Reported below is one T cell receptor beta chain. Its target antigen remains unknown. Base qualities are not recorded, but no much larger clone differs from it by a single base. High-throughput TCR beta sequencing profiled peripheral blood CD8+ and CD4+ T cells from healthy donors, Susac syndrome patients and multiple sclerosis patients. The Susac syndrome patients fulfilled recently defined diagnostic criteria for either definite or probable disease. Bulk CD8+ and CD4+ T cells were purified magnetically by negative isolation, whereas CD8+ TEMRA cells were enriched by FACS. Blood was drawn into EDTA tubes, processed within 24 hours, and PBMCs were isolated by density gradient centrifugation. PBMCs destined for TCR sequencing were cryopreserved in liquid nitrogen and later thawed in a 37 °C water bath. Purity of sorted or isolated CD4+, CD8+ and CD8+ TEMRA cells was at least 90%. RNA was extracted with the RNeasy kit and about 0.45 to 1 ug was reverse transcribed using random hexamers. The immunoSEQ multiplex PCR assay, which covers 54 Vbeta and 13 Jbeta segments, was used to amplify TCR beta CDR3 regions. PCR amplification bias was corrected by using a synthetic template baseline for primer optimization and computational correction. The original methods were these. Reads were annotated to V, D and J genes per IMGT and analyzed with immunoSEQ Analyzer, keeping only productive sequences. To calculate clonality, Shannon entropy was normalized by log2 of the number of productive unique sequences and then subtracted from one. For each patient and control, public and private clones were evaluated within the 100 most prevalent clones. A clone was defined as Susac-specific if it was absent from the healthy and MS cohorts, from around 960 published viral clones and from other ImmuneACCESS disease sequences. TCRdb's own reprocessing of the public reads used fastp at Q25 and MiXCR and kept productive beta chains. Merged by CDR3 protein, the rows form single entries marked with the most common genes and DNA. V and J calls and clone size were set by TCRdb, not the authors. For this sample the table gives about 120,000 distinct CDR3 sequences, of which about 95% were detected only once. Around 0.27% of the sample is in the top ten clones.

The sample comes from a study of CD8 T cells in Susac syndrome (dated by TCRdb to the late 2010s). At the level of the whole study: Among the sequenced Susac syndrome patients, about six had clinically active disease and eight were in clinical remission. At blood withdrawal, Susac syndrome patients were therapy-naive, treated with corticosteroids (with IVIg additionally given to some), or treated with IVIg alone. The study used repertoire sequencing to test whether antigen drove CD8+ T cell activation and differentiation in Susac syndrome. Clonality of the CD8+ T cell repertoire was compared between 11 to 12 healthy donors, about 14 Susac syndrome patients and 15 or so multiple sclerosis patients. Here is what the overall study found, with its caveats: In the total CD8+ and CD8+ TEMRA repertoires, sixteen and five Susac-specific public clones, respectively, were identified. Clonal expansion was seen in Susac syndrome CD8+ repertoires, peaking in CD8+ TEMRA cells and being greater in clinically active patients than in remitting ones. The number of individuals in the TCR sequencing and HLA analysis was recognized as being relatively small.

At the junction V is shortened by 5 bases and J by 9 bases; bases outside the gene matches: 9. According to the germline V gene, CDR1 reads SGHAT and CDR2 reads FQNNGV. The CDR3 has 15 amino acids, counting the end cysteine and phenylalanine. The CDR3 DNA has 45 bases and is translated from base 1. Sequences were obtained from CD8+ T cells from PBMCs. The sequence is built from TRBV11-2 and TRBJ1-6, with 8 bases matching TRBD1. This receptor was identified in a human donor with Susac syndrome. The DNA reads TGTGCCAGCAGCCGTTCGACAGGGGTGCCTTCACCCCTCCACTTT. Its product reads: CASSRSTGVPSPLHF.